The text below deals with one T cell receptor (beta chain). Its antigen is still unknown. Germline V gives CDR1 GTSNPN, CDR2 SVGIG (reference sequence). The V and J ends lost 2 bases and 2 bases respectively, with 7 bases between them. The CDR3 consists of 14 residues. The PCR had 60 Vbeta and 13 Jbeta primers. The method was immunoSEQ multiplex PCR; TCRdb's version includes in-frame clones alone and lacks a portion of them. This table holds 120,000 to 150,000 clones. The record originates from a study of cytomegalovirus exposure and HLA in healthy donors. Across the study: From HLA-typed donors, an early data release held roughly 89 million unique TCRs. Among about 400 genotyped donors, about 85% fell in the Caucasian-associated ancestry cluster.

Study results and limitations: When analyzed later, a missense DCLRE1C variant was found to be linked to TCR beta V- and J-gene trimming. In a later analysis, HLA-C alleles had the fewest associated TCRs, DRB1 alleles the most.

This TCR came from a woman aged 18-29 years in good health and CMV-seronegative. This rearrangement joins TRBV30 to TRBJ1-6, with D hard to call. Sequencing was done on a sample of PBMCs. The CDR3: CAWSQTAYNSPLHF. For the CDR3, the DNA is TGTGCCTGGAGTCAGACTGCCTATAATTCACCCCTCCACTTT.